The clone carrying this T cell receptor beta chain came up a few times. Its target is not known. These data are taken from a study of identical twins. Unique molecular identifiers were present on the cDNA, and a universal primer site came from template switching. One entry per CDR3 protein results from TCRdb running MiXCR on the 5' RACE reads. The sample consists of 250,000 to 300,000 distinct CDR3 sequences, 8% to 9.5% of them appearing once. There are 12 residues in the CDR3. Trimming shortened V by 0 bases and J by 12 bases, and 14 bases separated the two germline ends. Germline-derived CDR1 and CDR2 are DFQATT and SNEGSKA (reference sequence). Study-level results: Beta out-of-frame twin sharing showed a weaker excess. Analyses of zero insertions could, in part, be confounded by invariant MAIT and iNKT cells.

These records were also assigned to another study, of yellow fever vaccine responses in identical twins.

This receptor was identified in a woman aged 18-29 years in good health. V and J are TRBV20-1 and TRBJ2-5; D ambiguous. The specimen was CD8+ T cells sorted from blood. CDR3 sequence: CSARDLDPQEYF. CDR3 bases: TGCAGTGCTAGAGATCTGGACCCCCAGGAGTACTTC.